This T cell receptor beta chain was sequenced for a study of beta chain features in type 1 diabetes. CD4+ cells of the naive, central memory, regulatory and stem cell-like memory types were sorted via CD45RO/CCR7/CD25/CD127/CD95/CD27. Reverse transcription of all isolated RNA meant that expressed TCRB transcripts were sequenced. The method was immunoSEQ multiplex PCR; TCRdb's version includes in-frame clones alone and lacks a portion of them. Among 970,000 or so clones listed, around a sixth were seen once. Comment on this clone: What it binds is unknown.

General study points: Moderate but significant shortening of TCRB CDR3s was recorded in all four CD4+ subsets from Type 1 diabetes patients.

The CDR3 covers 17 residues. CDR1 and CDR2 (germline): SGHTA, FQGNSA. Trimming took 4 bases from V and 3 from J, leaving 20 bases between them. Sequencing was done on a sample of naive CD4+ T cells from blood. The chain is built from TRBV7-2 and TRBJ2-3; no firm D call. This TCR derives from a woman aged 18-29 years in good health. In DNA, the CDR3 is TGTGCCAGCAGCTCACCTTTTGCGGCCGTGGGGACAGATACGCAGTATTTT. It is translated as CASSSPFAAVGTDTQYF.